This T cell receptor beta chain is from a study of vaccination effects on CD4 cells after COVID-19. Study summary: Approximately 2 million PBMC were placed in each well, which was supplemented with approximately 9.9 IU/ml IL-2 and around 10 ug/ml peptides.

Sequencing used immunoSEQ multiplex PCR; TCRdb keeps in-frame clones, though not all of them. The table records about 74,000 clones, 60% to 80% of them present only once. Researchers isolated CD4+ T cells once about 11 days of culture had elapsed. Half-medium replacement with IL-2 medium occurred on days 3 and 7. This clone appeared once. What it binds is not known. Trimming cost V 3 bases and J 12 bases, with 19 bases left between them. The germline V gene has CDR1 SGHNT and CDR2 YYREEE (reference sequence). The CDR3 length is 14 residues. This sample comprised CD4+ T cells from PBMCs cultured without peptide, obtained before COVID-19 vaccination. This clonotype was sampled from a human donor who received a COVID-19 vaccine. The rearrangement joins TRBV5-4 to TRBJ2-1; no firm D call. This CDR3 is CASSSLMGSLRQFF. The CDR3 DNA is TGTGCCAGCAGCTCCCTAATGGGGTCGCTAAGGCAGTTCTTC.